Listed below are T cell receptor beta chains from one sample, sequenced in a study of radiation and T cells in renal cell carcinoma. TCRdb's copy holds only in-frame clones and misses some; the assay was immunoSEQ multiplex PCR. The sample yields about 88,000 clones, 75% to 90% seen once. The material sequenced was blood, taken from a patient whose treatment included radiotherapy and nephrectomy. The receptors shown here come from a man aged 45-65 years with renal cell carcinoma. CDR3s include the opening cysteine and the closing phenylalanine or tryptophan. A D gene is named only where the DNA matches it firmly. Some rows have no size entry. The others give once, few or many, or a class for an expanded clone.

j_call: TRBJ1-1; v_call: TRBV5-1; d_call: -; clone_size: few; cdr3_aa: CASSPSMNTEAFF; cdr3_nt: TGCGCCAGCAGTCCTAGTATGAACACTGAAGCTTTCTTT
j_call: TRBJ1-2; v_call: TRBV6-6; d_call: TRBD1; clone_size: -; cdr3_aa: CASSQQGGALYGYTF; cdr3_nt: TGTGCCAGCAGTCAACAAGGGGGCGCGCTCTATGGCTACACCTTC
j_call: TRBJ1-2; v_call: TRBV28; d_call: -; clone_size: -; cdr3_aa: CASSPLWGAYGYTF; cdr3_nt: TGTGCCAGCAGTCCTCTATGGGGGGCTTATGGCTACACCTTC
j_call: TRBJ2-3; v_call: TRBV7-9; d_call: -; clone_size: -; cdr3_aa: CASGGRTDTQYF; cdr3_nt: TGTGCCAGCGGGGGGCGGACAGATACGCAGTATTTT
j_call: TRBJ2-3; v_call: TRBV7-2; d_call: -; clone_size: -; cdr3_aa: CASSPRGGDTDTQYF; cdr3_nt: TGTGCCAGCAGCCCCAGAGGGGGAGACACAGATACGCAGTATTTT
j_call: TRBJ2-3; v_call: TRBV7-9; d_call: -; clone_size: -; cdr3_aa: CASSPSRDTQYF; cdr3_nt: TGTGCCAGCAGCCCTTCTAGGGATACGCAGTATTTT
j_call: TRBJ2-5; v_call: TRBV9; d_call: TRBD2; clone_size: -; cdr3_aa: CASSVGRLAGGWQETQYF; cdr3_nt: TGTGCCAGCAGCGTAGGAAGACTAGCGGGGGGCTGGCAAGAGACCCAGTACTTC
j_call: TRBJ2-2; v_call: TRBV7-3; d_call: -; clone_size: -; cdr3_aa: CASSLTPDETSTGELFF; cdr3_nt: TGTGCCAGCAGCTTAACGCCGGACGAAACGTCCACCGGGGAGCTGTTTTTT
j_call: TRBJ1-6; v_call: TRBV7-3; d_call: TRBD1; clone_size: few; cdr3_aa: CASRGRGRTSPLHF; cdr3_nt: TGTGCCAGCAGGGGCAGGGGGCGGACTTCACCCCTCCACTTT
j_call: TRBJ2-7; v_call: TRBV10-3; d_call: -; clone_size: -; cdr3_aa: CAIRQAQQVGEQYF; cdr3_nt: TGTGCCATCAGGCAGGCCCAGCAAGTAGGCGAGCAGTACTTC
j_call: TRBJ1-6; v_call: TRBV5-4; d_call: -; clone_size: -; cdr3_aa: CASSLGQTTSPLHF; cdr3_nt: TGTGCCAGCAGCTTAGGACAGACGACTTCACCCCTCCACTTT
j_call: TRBJ1-6; v_call: TRBV7-6; d_call: -; clone_size: -; cdr3_aa: CASSLGQLRVNSPLHF; cdr3_nt: TGTGCCAGCAGCCTAGGACAGTTGAGGGTCAATTCACCCCTCCACTTT
j_call: TRBJ2-7; v_call: TRBV20-1; d_call: -; clone_size: -; cdr3_aa: CSVPGHYEQYF; cdr3_nt: TGCAGTGTTCCCGGCCACTACGAGCAGTACTTC